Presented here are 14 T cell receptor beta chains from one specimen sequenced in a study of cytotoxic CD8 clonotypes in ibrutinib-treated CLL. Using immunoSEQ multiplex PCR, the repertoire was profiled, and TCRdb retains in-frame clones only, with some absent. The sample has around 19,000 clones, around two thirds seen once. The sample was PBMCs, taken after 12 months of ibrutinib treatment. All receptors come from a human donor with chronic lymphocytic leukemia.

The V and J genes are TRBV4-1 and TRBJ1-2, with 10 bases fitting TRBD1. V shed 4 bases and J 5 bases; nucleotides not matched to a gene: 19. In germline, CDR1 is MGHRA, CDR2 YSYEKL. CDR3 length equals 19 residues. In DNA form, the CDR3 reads TGCGCCAGCAGCCCACGGAGACAGACCGGGACAGGGGTTTTGTATGGCTACACCTTC. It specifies CASSPRRQTGTGVLYGYTF.

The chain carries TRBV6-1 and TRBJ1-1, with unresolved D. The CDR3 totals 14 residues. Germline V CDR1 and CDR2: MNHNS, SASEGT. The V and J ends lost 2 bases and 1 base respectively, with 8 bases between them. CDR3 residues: CASSEYSQNTEAFF. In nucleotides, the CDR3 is TGTGCCAGCAGTGAATACAGTCAGAACACTGAAGCTTTCTTT.

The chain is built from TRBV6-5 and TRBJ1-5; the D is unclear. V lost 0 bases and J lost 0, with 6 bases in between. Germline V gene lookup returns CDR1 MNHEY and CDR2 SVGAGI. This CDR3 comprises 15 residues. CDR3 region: CASSYSGSSNQPQHF. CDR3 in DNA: TGTGCCAGCAGTTACTCGGGCAGTAGCAATCAGCCCCAGCATTTT.

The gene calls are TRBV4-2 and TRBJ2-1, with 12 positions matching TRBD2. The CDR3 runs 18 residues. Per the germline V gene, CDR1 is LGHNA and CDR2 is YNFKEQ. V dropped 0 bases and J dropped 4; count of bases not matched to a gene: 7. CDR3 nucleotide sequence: TGTGCCAGCAGCCAAGAGTTGGTGCTAGCGGGAGGGTACAATGAGCAGTTCTTC. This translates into CASSQELVLAGGYNEQFF.

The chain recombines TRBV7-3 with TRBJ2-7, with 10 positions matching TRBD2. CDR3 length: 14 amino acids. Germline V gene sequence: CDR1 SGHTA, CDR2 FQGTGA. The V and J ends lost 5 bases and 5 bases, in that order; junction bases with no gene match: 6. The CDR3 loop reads CASSKAGGPDEQYF. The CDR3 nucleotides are TGTGCCAGCAGCAAAGCGGGAGGGCCCGACGAGCAGTACTTC.

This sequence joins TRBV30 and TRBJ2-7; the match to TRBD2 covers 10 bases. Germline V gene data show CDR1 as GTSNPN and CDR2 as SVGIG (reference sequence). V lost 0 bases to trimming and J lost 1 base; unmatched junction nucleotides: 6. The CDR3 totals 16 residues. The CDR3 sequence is CAWSVASGRESYEQYF. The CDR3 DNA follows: TGTGCCTGGAGTGTAGCTAGCGGGAGAGAATCCTACGAGCAGTACTTC. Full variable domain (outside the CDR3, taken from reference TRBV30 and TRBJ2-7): SQTIHQWPATLVQPVGSPLSLECTVEGTSNPNLYWYRQAAGRGLQLLFYSVGIGQISSEVPQNLSASRPQDRQFILSSKKLLLSDSGFYLCAWSVASGRESYEQYFGPGTRLTVT.

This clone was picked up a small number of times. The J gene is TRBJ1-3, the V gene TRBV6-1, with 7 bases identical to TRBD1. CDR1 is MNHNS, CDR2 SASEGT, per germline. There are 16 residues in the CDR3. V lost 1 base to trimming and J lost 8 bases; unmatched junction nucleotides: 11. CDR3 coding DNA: TGTGCCAGCAGTGAAGGGTCAGGGGGTATGCGGCACACCATATATTTT. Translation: CASSEGSGGMRHTIYF.

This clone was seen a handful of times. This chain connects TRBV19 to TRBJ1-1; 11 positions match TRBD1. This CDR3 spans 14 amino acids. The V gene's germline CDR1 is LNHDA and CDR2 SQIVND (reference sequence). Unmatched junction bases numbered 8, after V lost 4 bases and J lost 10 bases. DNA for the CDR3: TGTGCCAGTAGTACTGGGACAGGGGGGAGAGTAGCTTTCTTT. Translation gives CASSTGTGGRVAFF.

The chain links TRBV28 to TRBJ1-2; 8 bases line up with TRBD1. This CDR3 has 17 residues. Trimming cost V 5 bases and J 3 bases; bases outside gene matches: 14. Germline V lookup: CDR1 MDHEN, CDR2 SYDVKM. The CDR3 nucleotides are TGTGCCAGCAGTCCAGGGGGCGGGTCTCCAAGGGACTATGGCTACACCTTC. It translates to CASSPGGGSPRDYGYTF.

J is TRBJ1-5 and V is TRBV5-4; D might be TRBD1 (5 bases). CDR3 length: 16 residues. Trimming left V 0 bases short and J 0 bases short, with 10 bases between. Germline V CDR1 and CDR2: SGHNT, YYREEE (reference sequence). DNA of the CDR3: TGTGCCAGCAGCTTGGGGGGGACGGTTAGCAATCAGCCCCAGCATTTT. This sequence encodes CASSLGGTVSNQPQHF.

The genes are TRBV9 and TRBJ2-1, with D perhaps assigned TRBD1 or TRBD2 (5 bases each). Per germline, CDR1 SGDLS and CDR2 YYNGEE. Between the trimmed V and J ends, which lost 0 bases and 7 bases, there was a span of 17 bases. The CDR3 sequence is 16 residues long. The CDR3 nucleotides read TGTGCCAGCAGCGTAGATCCGGGACCCATCGGTAATGAGCAGTTCTTC. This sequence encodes CASSVDPGPIGNEQFF.

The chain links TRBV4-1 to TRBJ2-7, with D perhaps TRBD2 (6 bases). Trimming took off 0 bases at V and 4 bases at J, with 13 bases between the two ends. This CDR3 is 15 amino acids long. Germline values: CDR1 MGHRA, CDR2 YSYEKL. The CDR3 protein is CASSQDRRAGYEQYF. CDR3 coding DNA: TGCGCCAGCAGCCAAGATCGGAGGGCCGGGTACGAGCAGTACTTC.

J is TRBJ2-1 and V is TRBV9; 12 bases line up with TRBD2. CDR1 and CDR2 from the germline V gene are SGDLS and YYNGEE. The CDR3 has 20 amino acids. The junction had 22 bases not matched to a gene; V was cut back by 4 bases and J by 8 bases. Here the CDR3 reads CASSTSSGTSGSPYVYEQFF. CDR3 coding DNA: TGTGCCAGCAGCACCAGTTCCGGGACTAGCGGGTCTCCCTACGTCTATGAGCAGTTCTTC. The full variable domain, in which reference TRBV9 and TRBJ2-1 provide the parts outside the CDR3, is DSGVTQTPKHLITATGQRVTLRCSPRSGDLSVYWYQQSLDQGLQFLIQYYNGEERAKGNILERFSAQQFPDLHSELNLSSLELGDSALYFCASSTSSGTSGSPYVYEQFFGPGTRLTVL.

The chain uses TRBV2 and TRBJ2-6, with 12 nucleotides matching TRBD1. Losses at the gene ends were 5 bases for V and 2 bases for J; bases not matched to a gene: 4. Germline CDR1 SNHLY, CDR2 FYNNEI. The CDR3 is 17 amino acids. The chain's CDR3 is CASSPGQGAPGANVLTF. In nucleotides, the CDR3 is TGTGCCAGCAGTCCGGGACAGGGGGCGCCTGGGGCCAACGTCCTGACTTTC.